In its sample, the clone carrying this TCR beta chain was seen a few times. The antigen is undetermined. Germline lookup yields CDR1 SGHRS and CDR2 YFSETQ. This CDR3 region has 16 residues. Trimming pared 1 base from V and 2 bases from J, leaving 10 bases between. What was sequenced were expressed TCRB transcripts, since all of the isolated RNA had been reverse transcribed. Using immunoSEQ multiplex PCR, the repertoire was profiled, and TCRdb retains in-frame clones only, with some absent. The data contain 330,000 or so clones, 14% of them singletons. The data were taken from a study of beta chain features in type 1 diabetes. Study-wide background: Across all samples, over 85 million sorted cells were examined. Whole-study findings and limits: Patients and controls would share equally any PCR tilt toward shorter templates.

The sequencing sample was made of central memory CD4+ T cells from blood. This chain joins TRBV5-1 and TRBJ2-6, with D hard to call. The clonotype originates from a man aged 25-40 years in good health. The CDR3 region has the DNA TGCGCCAGCAGCTTGTCCATTGCGACTGGGGCCAACGTCCTGACTTTC. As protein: CASSLSIATGANVLTF.